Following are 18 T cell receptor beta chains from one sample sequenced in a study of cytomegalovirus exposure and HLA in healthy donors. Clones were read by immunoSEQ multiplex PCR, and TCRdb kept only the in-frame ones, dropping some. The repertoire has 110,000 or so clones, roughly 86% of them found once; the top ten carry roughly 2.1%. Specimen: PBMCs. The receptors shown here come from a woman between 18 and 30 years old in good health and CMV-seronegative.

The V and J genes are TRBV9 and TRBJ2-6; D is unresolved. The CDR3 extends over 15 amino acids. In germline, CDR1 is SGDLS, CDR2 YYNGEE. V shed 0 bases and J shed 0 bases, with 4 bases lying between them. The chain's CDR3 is CASSVASSGANVLTF. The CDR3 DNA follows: TGTGCCAGCAGCGTAGCGAGCTCTGGGGCCAACGTCCTGACTTTC.

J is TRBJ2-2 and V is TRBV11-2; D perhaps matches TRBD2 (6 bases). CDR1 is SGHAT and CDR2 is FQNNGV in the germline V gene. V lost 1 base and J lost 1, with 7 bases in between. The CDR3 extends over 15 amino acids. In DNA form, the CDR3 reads TGTGCCAGCAGCTTAGTGGGGGGGAACACCGGGGAGCTGTTTTTT. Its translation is CASSLVGGNTGELFF.

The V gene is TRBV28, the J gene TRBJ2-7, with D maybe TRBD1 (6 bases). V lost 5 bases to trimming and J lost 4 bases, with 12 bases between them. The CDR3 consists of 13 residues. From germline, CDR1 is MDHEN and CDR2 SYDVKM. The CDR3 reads CASSPATGYEQYF. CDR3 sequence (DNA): TGTGCCAGCAGTCCGGCAACAGGGTACGAGCAGTACTTC.

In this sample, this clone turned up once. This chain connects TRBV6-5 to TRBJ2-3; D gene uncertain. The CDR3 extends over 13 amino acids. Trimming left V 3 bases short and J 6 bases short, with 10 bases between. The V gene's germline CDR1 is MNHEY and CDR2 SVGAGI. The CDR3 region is CASSYTRGDTQYF. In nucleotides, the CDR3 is TGTGCCAGCAGTTATACCAGAGGCGATACGCAGTATTTT.

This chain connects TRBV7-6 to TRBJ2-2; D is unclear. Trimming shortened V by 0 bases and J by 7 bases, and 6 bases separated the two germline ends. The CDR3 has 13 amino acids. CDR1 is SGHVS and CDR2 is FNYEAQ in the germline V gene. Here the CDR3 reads CASSLASGGELFF. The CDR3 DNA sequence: TGTGCCAGCAGCTTAGCGAGTGGCGGGGAGCTGTTTTTT.

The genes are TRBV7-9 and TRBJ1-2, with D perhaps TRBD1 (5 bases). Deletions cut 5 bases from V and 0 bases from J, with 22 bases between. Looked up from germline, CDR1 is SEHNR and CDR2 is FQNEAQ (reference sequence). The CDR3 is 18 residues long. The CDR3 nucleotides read TGTGCCAGCAGCCCCATCGGGGGAGGTCTAATAGCTAACTATGGCTACACCTTC. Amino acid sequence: CASSPIGGGLIANYGYTF.

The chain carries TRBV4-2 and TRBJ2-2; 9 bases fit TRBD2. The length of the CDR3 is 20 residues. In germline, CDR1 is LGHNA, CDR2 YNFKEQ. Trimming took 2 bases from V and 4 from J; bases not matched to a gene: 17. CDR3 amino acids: CASSQFNRAGGPLGTGELFF. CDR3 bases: TGTGCCAGCAGCCAATTTAACCGGGCGGGAGGGCCACTGGGCACCGGGGAGCTGTTTTTT.

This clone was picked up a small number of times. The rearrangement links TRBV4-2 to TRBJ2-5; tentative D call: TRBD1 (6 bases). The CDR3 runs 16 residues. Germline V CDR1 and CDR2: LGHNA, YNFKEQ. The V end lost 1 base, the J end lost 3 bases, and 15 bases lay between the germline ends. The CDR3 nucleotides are TGTGCCAGCAGCCAAGCGCTGGGACAAGTCGAAGAGACCCAGTACTTC. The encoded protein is CASSQALGQVEETQYF.

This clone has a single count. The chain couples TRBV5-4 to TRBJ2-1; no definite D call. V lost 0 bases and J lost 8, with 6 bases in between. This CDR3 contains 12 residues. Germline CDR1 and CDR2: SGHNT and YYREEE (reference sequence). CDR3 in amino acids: CASSLGAHEQFF. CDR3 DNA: TGTGCCAGCAGCTTGGGGGCTCATGAGCAGTTCTTC.

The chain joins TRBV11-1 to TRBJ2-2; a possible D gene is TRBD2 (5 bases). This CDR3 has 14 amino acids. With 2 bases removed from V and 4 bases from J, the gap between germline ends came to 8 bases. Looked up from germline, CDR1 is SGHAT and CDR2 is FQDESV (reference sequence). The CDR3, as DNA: TGTGCCAGCAGCTTAATCCGGGGCACCGGGGAGCTGTTTTTT. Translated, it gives CASSLIRGTGELFF.

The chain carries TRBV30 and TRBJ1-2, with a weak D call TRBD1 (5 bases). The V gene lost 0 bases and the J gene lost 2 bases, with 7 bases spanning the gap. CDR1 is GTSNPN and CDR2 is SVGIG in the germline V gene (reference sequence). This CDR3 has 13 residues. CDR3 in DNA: TGTGCCTGGAGTGTTTCAGGGAACTATGGCTACACCTTC. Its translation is CAWSVSGNYGYTF.

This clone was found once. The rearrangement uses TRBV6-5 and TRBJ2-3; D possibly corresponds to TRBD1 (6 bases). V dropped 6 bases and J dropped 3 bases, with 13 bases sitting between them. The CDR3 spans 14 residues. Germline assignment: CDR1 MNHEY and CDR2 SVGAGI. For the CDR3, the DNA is TGTGCCAGCAGCAGGGGCTACTTAACAGATACGCAGTATTTT. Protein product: CASSRGYLTDTQYF.

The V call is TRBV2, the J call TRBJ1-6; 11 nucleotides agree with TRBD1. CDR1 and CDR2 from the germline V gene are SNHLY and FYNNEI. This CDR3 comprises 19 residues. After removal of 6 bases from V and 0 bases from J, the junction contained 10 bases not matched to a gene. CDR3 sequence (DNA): TGTGCCAGCAGCCGCCGGGACAGGGGGTCGGGCTCCTATAATTCACCCCTCCACTTT. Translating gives CASSRRDRGSGSYNSPLHF.

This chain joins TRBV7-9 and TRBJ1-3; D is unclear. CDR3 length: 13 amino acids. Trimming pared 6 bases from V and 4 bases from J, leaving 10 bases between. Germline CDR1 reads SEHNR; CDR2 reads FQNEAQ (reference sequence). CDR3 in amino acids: CASREAVGNTIYF. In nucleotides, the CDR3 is TGTGCCAGCAGAGAGGCGGTAGGAAACACCATATATTTT.

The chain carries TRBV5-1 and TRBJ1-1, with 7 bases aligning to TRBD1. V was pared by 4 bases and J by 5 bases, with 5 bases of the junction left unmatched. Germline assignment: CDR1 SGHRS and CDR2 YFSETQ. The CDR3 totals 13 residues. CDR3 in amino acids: CASSQGVGTEAFF. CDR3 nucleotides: TGCGCCAGCAGCCAGGGGGTAGGTACTGAAGCTTTCTTT.

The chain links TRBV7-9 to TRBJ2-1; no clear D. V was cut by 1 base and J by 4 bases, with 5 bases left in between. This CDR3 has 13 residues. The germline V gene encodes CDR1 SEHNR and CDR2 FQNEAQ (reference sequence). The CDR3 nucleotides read TGTGCCAGCAGCTTAGAGCTATACAATGAGCAGTTCTTC. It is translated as CASSLELYNEQFF.

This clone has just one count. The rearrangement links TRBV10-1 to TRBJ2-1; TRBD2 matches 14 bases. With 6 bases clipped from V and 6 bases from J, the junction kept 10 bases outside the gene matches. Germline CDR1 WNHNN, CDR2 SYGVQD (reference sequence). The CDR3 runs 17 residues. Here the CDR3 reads CASSPGLAGVRANEQFF. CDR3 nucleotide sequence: TGCGCCAGCAGCCCGGGACTAGCGGGAGTAAGGGCCAATGAGCAGTTCTTC.

CDR3 nucleotide sequence: TGTGCCAGCAGTGTTGGAGGGGGCTTCGTTAACACCGGGGAGCTGTTTTTT. Its protein product is CASSVGGGFVNTGELFF. V usage is TRBV27 and J usage is TRBJ2-2, with D possibly TRBD1 on 7 matching bases. Germline CDR1 reads MNHEY; CDR2 reads SMNVEV (reference sequence). The germline V and J ends were trimmed by 5 bases and 2 bases, with 18 bases remaining between them. CDR3 length equals 17 residues.